The 32 T cell receptor beta chains presented below share a single source sample, sequenced in a study of blood T cells in healthy people across ages. A second PCR, run for roughly 7 to 11 cycles, used a sample-barcoded 5' primer plus a J-beta primer mix. MiXCR was run by TCRdb on the 5' RACE reads, yielding one entry per CDR3 protein. The sample includes about 1,500,000 distinct CDR3 sequences, approximately 42% seen only once; the top ten take 6.5% to 10%. Sequenced sample: blood. Source of these receptors: a woman between 18 and 29 years old in good health.

The sample holds many counts of this clonotype. This sequence joins TRBV20-1 and TRBJ1-2; D is perhaps TRBD1 (5 bases). CDR3 length: 12 amino acids. Trimming removed 3 bases at V and 2 bases at J, with 7 bases between. CDR1 and CDR2 from the germline V gene are DFQATT and SNEGSKA (reference sequence). The CDR3 here is CSARGGNYGYTF. CDR3 DNA sequence: TGCAGTGCTAGGGGGGGGAACTATGGCTACACCTTC.

This clonotype was observed a few times. This chain uses TRBV6-6 with TRBJ2-1; D could derive from TRBD1 or TRBD2 (5 bases each). V was pared by 2 bases and J by 9 bases, with 17 bases between. In germline, CDR1 is MNHNY, CDR2 SVGAGI (reference sequence). CDR3 size: 15 residues. CDR3 amino acids: CASSYTDMRAPEQFF. CDR3 DNA sequence: TGTGCCAGCAGTTACACGGACATGAGGGCACCTGAGCAGTTCTTC.

The V gene is TRBV5-4, the J gene TRBJ1-4; D perhaps matches TRBD1 (6 bases). V gave up 4 bases and J gave up 4 bases, with 17 bases separating them. CDR1 SGHNT and CDR2 YYREEE come from the germline V gene (reference sequence). This CDR3 is 16 amino acids long. The CDR3 protein is CASSHSSGAFNEKLFF. The CDR3, as DNA: TGTGCCAGCAGCCATTCCTCAGGGGCCTTTAATGAAAAACTGTTTTTT.

This chain links TRBV7-9 with TRBJ1-1, with a weak D call TRBD1 (5 bases). Trimming shortened V by 5 bases and J by 5 bases, and 24 bases separated the two germline ends. This CDR3 has 17 residues. Germline V gene lookup returns CDR1 SEHNR and CDR2 FQNEAQ (reference sequence). This chain's CDR3 is CASSGGFWTSMGTEAFF. The CDR3 coding sequence is TGTGCCAGCAGCGGGGGGTTTTGGACATCCATGGGGACTGAAGCTTTCTTT.

The rearrangement joins TRBV13 to TRBJ2-5, with D uncertain. V was shortened by 1 base and J by 2 bases, with 11 bases between the two germline ends. The CDR3 is made up of 15 amino acids. Germline CDR1 PRHDT, CDR2 FYEKMQ (reference sequence). CDR3 DNA: TGTGCCAGCAGCTTAGAGTCAGCCCCACAAGAGACCCAGTACTTC. This translates into CASSLESAPQETQYF.

This rearrangement joins TRBV6-5 to TRBJ2-1; D not certain. Germline values: CDR1 MNHEY, CDR2 SVGAGI. Trimming removed 2 bases at V and 0 bases at J, with 8 bases between. The CDR3 loop spans 15 amino acids. DNA of the CDR3: TGTGCCAGCAGTTACAGCAGGACCTCCTACAATGAGCAGTTCTTC. It specifies CASSYSRTSYNEQFF.

CDR3 bases: TGCGCCAGCAGACAGGACCCAGGGACGGGTTACAATCAGCCCCAGCATTTT. Its protein product is CASRQDPGTGYNQPQHF. The rearrangement joins TRBV5-1 to TRBJ1-5, with D tentatively TRBD1 (5 bases). The V gene's germline CDR1 is SGHRS and CDR2 YFSETQ. CDR3 length: 17 residues. V was trimmed by 5 bases and J by 3 bases, leaving 21 bases between them.

About this clonotype: A read error may produce the germline difference seen at one junction end. The chain is built from TRBV20-1 and TRBJ1-6; D remains ambiguous. CDR1 is DFQATT and CDR2 is SNEGSKA in the germline V gene (reference sequence). There are 15 residues in the CDR3. CDR3 amino acids: CSVRDRQDQSSPLHF. The DNA of the CDR3 is TGCAGTGTTAGAGATAGGCAGGATCAGAGCTCACCCCTCCACTTT.

The rearrangement joins TRBV9 to TRBJ1-2, with no clear D. Germline CDR1 SGDLS, CDR2 YYNGEE. Trimming removed 0 bases from V and 0 bases from J, with 9 bases in between. CDR3 length: 15 residues. CDR3 in DNA: TGTGCCAGCAGCGTAGCTGGCGGAGCTAACTATGGCTACACCTTC. This gives the protein CASSVAGGANYGYTF.

The V call is TRBV7-2, the J call TRBJ2-1; no firm D call. Per germline, CDR1 SGHTA and CDR2 FQGNSA. V gave up 2 bases and J gave up 10 bases, with 21 bases separating them. The CDR3 has 16 amino acids. The CDR3 sequence: CASSLSAPLATVEQFF. CDR3 DNA: TGTGCCAGCAGCTTATCAGCCCCCCTGGCAACAGTGGAGCAGTTCTTC.

The chain has TRBV15 and TRBJ2-7, with 8 bases lining up with TRBD2. Germline V CDR1 and CDR2: LNHNV, YYDKDF (reference sequence). This CDR3 spans 16 amino acids. With 1 base clipped from V and 3 bases from J, the junction kept 8 bases outside the gene matches. In nucleotides, the CDR3 is TGTGCCACCAGCAGAGCCTTTATCGGGGGGGTCTACGAGCAGTACTTC. Translating gives CATSRAFIGGVYEQYF. The full variable domain, its missing parts supplied by reference TRBV15 and TRBJ2-7, is DAMVIQNPRYQVTQFGKPVTLSCSQTLNHNVMYWYQQKSSQAPKLLFHYYDKDFNNEADTPDNFQSRRPNTSFCFLDIRSPGLGDTAMYLCATSRAFIGGVYEQYFGPGTRLTVT.

This clonotype was found a few times. This chain uses TRBV19 with TRBJ2-5, with 13 positions matching TRBD2. V was pared by 5 bases and J by 5 bases, with 5 bases of the junction left unmatched. The CDR3 length is 15 residues. Germline-derived CDR1 and CDR2 are LNHDA and SQIVND (reference sequence). The CDR3 bases are TGTGCCAGTAGTCGGACTAGCGGGGGCCCGGAGACCCAGTACTTC. Protein sequence: CASSRTSGGPETQYF.

This clonotype was seen only a few times. The DNA of the CDR3 is TGCAGTGCTGAGGGACTAGCGGGAGGTTTCTACGAGCAGTACTTC. Residues: CSAEGLAGGFYEQYF. V and J are TRBV20-1 and TRBJ2-7, with 15 nucleotides matching TRBD2. Per the germline V gene, CDR1 is DFQATT and CDR2 is SNEGSKA (reference sequence). The CDR3 spans 15 residues. J lost 3 bases, V lost 5 bases, and 5 bases had no gene match.

The rearrangement uses TRBV7-3 and TRBJ1-1; perhaps TRBD1 as D (5 bases). Trimming took off 5 bases at V and 3 bases at J, with 13 bases between the two ends. The CDR3 extends over 14 amino acids. Germline-derived CDR1 and CDR2 are SGHTA and FQGTGA. In DNA form, the CDR3 reads TGTGCCAGCAGCCCCCAGGGTGGGTACACTGAAGCTTTCTTT. Amino acid sequence: CASSPQGGYTEAFF.

The chain links TRBV5-1 to TRBJ1-4; D gene unclear. V gave up 5 bases and J gave up 2 bases, with 10 bases separating them. In germline, CDR1 is SGHRS, CDR2 YFSETQ. The CDR3 has 14 residues. The CDR3 reads CASSWAGTNEKLFF. The CDR3 region has the DNA TGCGCCAGCAGTTGGGCCGGCACTAATGAAAAACTGTTTTTT.

Comments on this clonotype: This may be a read error: a much more frequent sequence differs by one nucleotide. The J gene is TRBJ1-2, the V gene TRBV4-2; D is ambiguous. This CDR3 has 15 amino acids. The V gene's germline CDR1 is LGHNA and CDR2 YNFKEQ. The CDR3 region is CVSSQEDRENYGYTF. CDR3 sequence (DNA): TGTGTCAGCAGCCAAGAGGACCGAGAAAACTATGGCTACACCTTC.

This rearrangement joins TRBV6-1 to TRBJ2-3; TRBD1 matches 8 bases. Germline assignment: CDR1 MNHNS and CDR2 SASEGT. V lost 5 bases, J lost 13 bases, and 5 bases stayed unmatched. CDR3 length: 11 amino acids. The CDR3 coding sequence is TGTGCCAGCAGTCCGGACAGGGTTAAGTATTTT. Translated, it gives CASSPDRVKYF.

V usage is TRBV27 and J usage is TRBJ2-3; the D gene is possibly TRBD2 (5 bases). The germline gives CDR1 MNHEY, CDR2 SMNVEV (reference sequence). The CDR3 extends over 11 amino acids. Trimming stripped 5 bases from V and 8 bases from J, with 8 bases between. The CDR3 DNA sequence: TGTGCCAGCAGTGCGGGCCGTACGCAGTATTTT. This translates into CASSAGRTQYF.

The V gene is TRBV7-6, the J gene TRBJ2-5, with D perhaps matching TRBD2 (5 bases). CDR3 length: 13 amino acids. The V and J ends lost 3 bases and 11 bases respectively, with 16 bases between them. Germline V lookup: CDR1 SGHVS, CDR2 FNYEAQ. DNA for the CDR3: TGTGCCAGCAGCTTGCGGGTTAACAATGAGCAGTACTTC. As protein: CASSLRVNNEQYF. The full variable domain, with the rest looked up from reference TRBV7-6 and TRBJ2-5, is GAGVSQSPRYKVTKRGQDVALRCDPISGHVSLYWYRQALGQGPEFLTYFNYEAQQDKSGLPNDRFSAERPEGSISTLTIQRTEQRDSAMYRCASSLRVNNEQYFGPGTRLLVL.

This chain uses TRBV27 with TRBJ1-1, with TRBD1 matching 8 bases. Trimming cost V 6 bases and J 12 bases; bases outside gene matches: 9. Germline lookup yields CDR1 MNHEY and CDR2 SMNVEV (reference sequence). This CDR3 spans 12 amino acids. The CDR3 sequence: CASSSWTGKTFF. The CDR3 DNA reads TGTGCCAGCAGCTCCTGGACAGGGAAAACTTTCTTT.

The V and J genes are TRBV28 and TRBJ2-7; 10 positions agree with TRBD2. The CDR3 spans 17 residues. Trimming took 5 bases from V and 0 from J; bases not matched to a gene: 10. The germline gives CDR1 MDHEN, CDR2 SYDVKM. In DNA, the CDR3 is TGTGCCAGCAGTAGCGTAGCGGGGGGCGCCAGCTCCTACGAGCAGTACTTC. This gives the protein CASSSVAGGASSYEQYF.

The J gene is TRBJ1-2, the V gene TRBV5-5, with 9 bases matching TRBD1. Per the germline V gene, CDR1 is SGHKS and CDR2 is YYEKEE (reference sequence). The V gene end was trimmed by 4 bases and the J gene end by 0 bases; junction bases not matched to a gene: 4. The CDR3 is 15 amino acids. CDR3 loop: CASSRTGGANYGYTF. CDR3 bases: TGTGCCAGCAGCCGAACAGGGGGCGCTAACTATGGCTACACCTTC.

This clonotype was observed a single time. A much larger clone differs from this one at a single base, so this may be a read error. The J gene is TRBJ2-3, the V gene TRBV9; 8 bases align to TRBD2. The CDR3 length is 14 residues. Germline V gives CDR1 SGDLS, CDR2 YYNGEE. The DNA for the CDR3 is TGTGCCAGCAACGTAGCGGGAAACACAGATACGCAGTATTTT. This gives the protein CASNVAGNTDTQYF.

The sample holds a few counts of this clonotype. V and J are TRBV20-1 and TRBJ2-7; 8 positions agree with TRBD2. The CDR3 is made up of 15 amino acids. Per the germline V gene, CDR1 is DFQATT and CDR2 is SNEGSKA (reference sequence). J lost 2 bases, V lost 2 bases, and 8 bases had no gene match. CDR3 region: CSARPTSGQTYEQYF. CDR3 DNA: TGCAGTGCTAGACCAACTAGCGGACAGACCTACGAGCAGTACTTC.

The V gene is TRBV3-1, the J gene TRBJ2-4; maybe TRBD1 (6 bases). The V end lost 5 bases, the J end lost 10 bases, and 18 bases lay between the germline ends. CDR3 length: 14 amino acids. Germline CDR1 is LGHDT and CDR2 is YNNKEL (reference sequence). As DNA, the CDR3 is TGTGCCAGCAGCTCGGGGACCTTTAGGGGGATTCAGTACTTC. Residues: CASSSGTFRGIQYF.

This clonotype appeared many times. The chain is built from TRBV7-9 and TRBJ1-2; 9 bases match TRBD1. CDR1 SEHNR and CDR2 FQNEAQ come from the germline V gene (reference sequence). This CDR3 comprises 14 residues. V was pared by 5 bases and J by 2 bases, with 3 bases of the junction left unmatched. The CDR3 protein is CASSRDRVNYGYTF. CDR3 coding DNA: TGTGCCAGCAGCCGGGACAGGGTGAACTATGGCTACACCTTC.

The chain is built from TRBV11-2 and TRBJ1-2; D gene uncertain. Trimming stripped 5 bases from V and 4 bases from J, with 20 bases between. The CDR3 length is 16 residues. CDR1 is SGHAT, CDR2 FQNNGV, per germline. CDR3 amino acids: CASSADLGVKSYGYTF. The CDR3 coding sequence is TGTGCCAGCAGCGCGGACCTCGGGGTAAAATCCTATGGCTACACCTTC.

This clonotype occurred a few times. This sequence joins TRBV4-1 and TRBJ2-7, with unresolved D. The CDR3 runs to 13 residues. The V and J ends lost 5 bases and 4 bases respectively, with 12 bases between them. In germline, CDR1 is MGHRA, CDR2 YSYEKL. CDR3 residues: CASSDPLGYEQYF. For the CDR3, the DNA is TGCGCCAGCAGCGATCCTCTAGGGTACGAGCAGTACTTC.

The rearrangement joins TRBV27 to TRBJ2-2, with 11 bases that match TRBD2. V shed 5 bases, J shed 8 bases, and the junction held 13 bases outside the gene matches. This CDR3 is 17 amino acids long. Germline CDR1 reads MNHEY; CDR2 reads SMNVEV (reference sequence). CDR3 in amino acids: CASSPPGLAGSSGELFF. The CDR3 nucleotides read TGTGCCAGCAGTCCACCAGGACTAGCGGGCTCTTCTGGGGAGCTGTTTTTT.

This rearrangement joins TRBV5-1 to TRBJ2-1; 8 nucleotides agree with TRBD2. The DNA end is a closer match to TRBJ2-7, so the J assignment may be wrong. Germline V gives CDR1 SGHRS, CDR2 YFSETQ. This CDR3 comprises 17 residues. CDR3 nucleotide sequence: TGCGCCAGCAGCTTGGCCGGGGGGGGCACCACCTACAATGAGCAGTACTTC. It codes for CASSLAGGGTTYNEQYF.

The CDR3 DNA follows: TGTGCCAGCAGTTTCATCGACATCTACGGGGCTTTCTTT. Protein sequence: CASSFIDIYGAFF. This chain links TRBV12-3 or TRBV12-4 with TRBJ1-1, with unresolved D. There are 13 residues in the CDR3. V was shortened by 3 bases and J by 11 bases, with 16 bases between the two germline ends.

The chain links TRBV27 to TRBJ1-1; the D gene is possibly TRBD1 (6 bases). The CDR3 loop spans 14 amino acids. V dropped 5 bases and J dropped 1 base, with 11 bases sitting between them. Germline V gene lookup returns CDR1 MNHEY and CDR2 SMNVEV (reference sequence). The CDR3: CASSRSGENTEAFF. CDR3 nucleotide sequence: TGTGCCAGCAGTCGTTCAGGGGAGAACACTGAAGCTTTCTTT.